The 21 T cell receptor beta chains reported below all come from one sample, sequenced in a study of T-cell reconstitution after alpha-beta-depleted transplantation in children. Preparing the TCRbeta library involved the use of unique molecular identifiers. TCRdb independently ran MiXCR on the PCR reads; one entry per CDR3 protein. In the table there are about 900,000 distinct CDR3 sequences, under 30% of which are singletons. The specimen was PBMCs, mostly from graft donor cells, collected 360 days after TCRalphabeta/CD19-depleted stem cell transplant. The receptors were gathered from a boy younger than two who had a stem cell transplant for SCID, so the T cells may come from the graft donor.

The chain is built from TRBV20-1 and TRBJ2-3; D not resolved. Germline V gene sequence: CDR1 DFQATT, CDR2 SNEGSKA (reference sequence). This CDR3 spans 13 amino acids. V gave up 1 base and J gave up 2 bases, with 7 bases separating them. As DNA, the CDR3 is TGCAGTGCTAGAGTGGGCAACACAGATACGCAGTATTTT. As protein: CSARVGNTDTQYF.

This clonotype was detected a few times. The CDR3 region has the DNA TGTGCCAGCAGTCCTCAGGATATCTACGGCTACACCTTC. This codes for CASSPQDIYGYTF. The chain has TRBV12-3 or TRBV12-4 and TRBJ1-2; D gene unclear. Trimming stripped 5 bases from V and 8 bases from J, with 15 bases between. This CDR3 region has 13 residues.

This clonotype was seen a handful of times. The gene calls are TRBV15 and TRBJ2-7; TRBD1 aligns across 7 bases. This CDR3 comprises 12 residues. The V and J ends lost 6 bases and 5 bases, in that order; junction bases with no gene match: 4. The V gene's germline CDR1 is LNHNV and CDR2 YYDKDF (reference sequence). This CDR3 reads CATSPDRDEQYF. The CDR3 coding sequence is TGTGCCACCAGTCCCGACAGGGACGAGCAGTACTTC.

The V call is TRBV5-1, the J call TRBJ2-2; possible D gene TRBD1, 6 bases. The ends were cut back, 6 bases at V and 2 bases at J, with 11 bases in the middle. This CDR3 spans 14 amino acids. Germline loops: CDR1 SGHRS, CDR2 YFSETQ. For the CDR3, the DNA is TGCGCCAGCAAGACAGGTCACAACACCGGGGAGCTGTTTTTT. This gives the protein CASKTGHNTGELFF.

The J gene is TRBJ2-1, the V gene TRBV20-1; 9 bases align to TRBD2. The CDR3 sequence is 21 residues long. V was pared by 0 bases and J by 2 bases, with 20 bases of the junction left unmatched. Germline V gene lookup returns CDR1 DFQATT and CDR2 SNEGSKA (reference sequence). The chain's CDR3 is CSARDGELAGLVGLTYNEQFF. The CDR3 region has the DNA TGCAGTGCTAGAGATGGTGAACTAGCGGGCCTGGTGGGGTTGACCTACAATGAGCAGTTCTTC.

V usage is TRBV28 and J usage is TRBJ2-1, with D unresolved. This CDR3 has 11 amino acids. Trimming shortened V by 7 bases and J by 9 bases, and 10 bases separated the two germline ends. Germline V gene sequence: CDR1 MDHEN, CDR2 SYDVKM. CDR3 nucleotide sequence: TGTGCCAGCACCACCCCCAGTGAGCAGTTCTTC. Amino acids: CASTTPSEQFF.

This chain joins TRBV7-9 and TRBJ2-7; possibly TRBD2 for D (6 bases). The CDR3 totals 14 residues. The ends were cut back, 4 bases at V and 3 bases at J, with 13 bases in the middle. The V gene's germline CDR1 is SEHNR and CDR2 FQNEAQ (reference sequence). The CDR3 spells CASSSRTGLYEQYF. The CDR3 DNA sequence: TGTGCCAGCAGCTCTAGGACGGGACTCTACGAGCAGTACTTC.

The J gene is TRBJ2-7, the V gene TRBV5-6; possible D gene TRBD2, 6 bases. Germline V gives CDR1 SGHDT, CDR2 YYEEEE. This CDR3 comprises 15 residues. Trimming stripped 4 bases from V and 4 bases from J, with 18 bases between. In nucleotides, the CDR3 is TGTGCCAGCAGCGGAGCCGGGGGAGGCGAGTACGAGCAGTACTTC. It codes for CASSGAGGGEYEQYF.

This chain connects TRBV29-1 to TRBJ2-3, with D perhaps TRBD1 (5 bases). CDR1 and CDR2 (germline): SQVTM, ANQGSEA. Trimming took 6 bases from V and 2 from J, leaving 12 bases between them. This CDR3 has 13 residues. The CDR3 here is CSVAGYTTDTQYF. The CDR3, as DNA: TGCAGCGTGGCAGGGTATACCACAGATACGCAGTATTTT.

The rearrangement joins TRBV29-1 to TRBJ1-2; the match to TRBD1 covers 9 bases. The CDR3 sequence is 13 residues long. The germline V gene encodes CDR1 SQVTM and CDR2 ANQGSEA. The junction had 6 bases not matched to a gene; V was cut back by 5 bases and J by 5 bases. The CDR3 protein is CSVRDREIYGYTF. The CDR3 nucleotides read TGCAGCGTTCGGGACAGGGAGATATATGGCTACACCTTC.

This clonotype showed up just a few times. The rearrangement links TRBV29-1 to TRBJ2-3; 7 bases are shared with TRBD2. Germline V gives CDR1 SQVTM, CDR2 ANQGSEA. This CDR3 contains 15 residues. V lost 6 bases to trimming and J lost 6 bases; unmatched junction nucleotides: 15. The CDR3 spells CSVALRRLAGDTQYF. The DNA for the CDR3 is TGCAGCGTCGCCCTCCGGAGACTAGCAGGGGATACGCAGTATTTT.

This clonotype was seen once. The chain carries TRBV4-1 and TRBJ1-1; TRBD1 agrees at 11 bases. This CDR3 spans 19 amino acids. Trimming removed 0 bases from V and 5 bases from J; junction bases left unmatched: 14. Germline values: CDR1 MGHRA, CDR2 YSYEKL. The chain's CDR3 is CASSQEVQGQGVWGTEAFF. The CDR3 bases are TGCGCCAGCAGCCAAGAAGTGCAGGGACAGGGGGTTTGGGGAACTGAAGCTTTCTTT.

The chain is built from TRBV5-1 and TRBJ1-4; D is undetermined. The germline V gene encodes CDR1 SGHRS and CDR2 YFSETQ. The V end was cut by 4 bases, the J end by 3 bases, with 7 bases between. The CDR3 is 13 residues long. CDR3: CASSGAANEKLFF. The CDR3 coding sequence is TGCGCCAGCAGCGGTGCGGCTAATGAAAAACTGTTTTTT.

There are a few counts of this clonotype. This rearrangement joins TRBV4-3 to TRBJ2-1, with D hard to call. The CDR3 has 13 amino acids. The germline V gene encodes CDR1 LGHNA and CDR2 YSLEER. The V end was cut by 11 bases, the J end by 3 bases, with 14 bases between. In DNA form, the CDR3 reads TGCGCCTCCCGACGTGATAACTACAATGAGCAGTTCTTC. Translating gives CASRRDNYNEQFF.

Only a few counts were recorded for this clonotype. J is TRBJ2-3 and V is TRBV4-3, with D tentatively TRBD2 (5 bases). V was clipped by 0 bases and J by 2 bases, with 9 bases between them. The CDR3 covers 15 residues. The germline gives CDR1 LGHNA, CDR2 YSLEER. CDR3 loop: CASSQDPGLTDTQYF. Written as DNA, the CDR3 is TGCGCCAGCAGCCAAGATCCTGGACTCACAGATACGCAGTATTTT.

The CDR3 sequence is CASSQRKQGSQYF. The DNA for the CDR3 is TGTGCCAGCAGCCAGAGGAAACAGGGGTCCCAGTACTTC. The chain combines TRBV7-8 with TRBJ2-5; 7 bases map to TRBD1. This CDR3 comprises 13 residues. CDR1 and CDR2 (germline): SGHVS, FQNEAQ. V was clipped by 5 bases and J by 9 bases; unmatched bases: 9.

This clonotype is a singleton in its sample. The V gene is TRBV28, the J gene TRBJ1-5; D may be TRBD1 (6 bases). V lost 3 bases, J lost 0 bases, and 15 bases lay in between. CDR1 and CDR2 (germline): MDHEN, SYDVKM. The CDR3 runs 17 residues. In nucleotides, the CDR3 is TGTGCCAGCAGTTTCCACGGACAGACGCCTAGCAATCAGCCCCAGCATTTT. Its protein is CASSFHGQTPSNQPQHF.

A few counts support this clonotype. The CDR3 reads CASSESGFQETQYF. The CDR3 DNA reads as TGTGCCAGCAGTGAATCCGGATTTCAAGAGACCCAGTACTTC. The V and J genes are TRBV25-1 and TRBJ2-5; D is undetermined. Deletions cut 1 base from V and 2 bases from J, with 8 bases between. This CDR3 comprises 14 residues. The germline V gene encodes CDR1 MGHDK and CDR2 SYGVNS.

This sequence joins TRBV5-1 and TRBJ2-7, with 8 bases aligning to TRBD1. The ends lost 3 bases at V and 5 bases at J; junction bases unmatched: 10. Germline V CDR1 and CDR2: SGHRS, YFSETQ. This CDR3 is 15 amino acids long. CDR3 loop: CASSYLPGTGNEQYF. The CDR3 DNA reads TGCGCCAGCAGCTACCTACCCGGGACAGGTAACGAGCAGTACTTC.

The chain joins TRBV4-2 to TRBJ2-2; 11 bases align to TRBD2. Trimming took 4 bases from V and 7 from J; bases not matched to a gene: 8. Germline-derived CDR1 and CDR2 are LGHNA and YNFKEQ. The CDR3 has 16 amino acids. The CDR3 nucleotides read TGTGCCAGCAGCCTCTCCGGGACTAGCGGTGACGGGGAGCTGTTTTTT. Translating gives CASSLSGTSGDGELFF.

The chain combines TRBV5-1 with TRBJ1-2; the match to TRBD1 covers 7 bases. The CDR3 extends over 15 amino acids. Germline V gene data show CDR1 as SGHRS and CDR2 as YFSETQ. Trimming at V came to 4 bases and at J to 1 base, leaving 7 bases not matched to a gene. The CDR3 here is CASSGGQAVNYGYTF. The CDR3 DNA reads TGCGCCAGCAGCGGCGGACAGGCGGTTAACTATGGCTACACCTTC.